The 30 T cell receptor beta chains given below trace back to one sample, sequenced in a study of T and B cells in COVID-19 patients. From blood, roughly 220-550 ng of genomic DNA served as TRB template. BIOMED2 TRB-A/B primer pools were used in multiplex TRB PCR. TCRdb re-called the multiplex PCR reads with MiXCR, one entry per CDR3 protein. The data contain around 16,000 distinct CDR3 sequences, 27% of them seen just once; the ten biggest clones take up under 3.5%. What was sequenced was blood. The receptors originated from a human donor who had recovered from COVID-19.

Only a few counts were recorded for this clonotype. The V call is TRBV6-1, the J call TRBJ2-7; no firm D call. Germline V CDR1 and CDR2: MNHNS, SASEGT. This CDR3 comprises 14 residues. V was pared by 11 bases and J by 4 bases, with 21 bases between. CDR3 protein: CAGTPSGKGYEQYF. The CDR3 DNA sequence: TGTGCCGGTACTCCATCAGGAAAAGGTTACGAGCAGTACTTC.

This clonotype is labeled medium-sized (0.01 to 0.1%). V usage is TRBV19 and J usage is TRBJ1-1; no definite D call. The CDR3 extends over 12 amino acids. Germline V gene sequence: CDR1 LNHDA, CDR2 SQIVND (reference sequence). V was clipped by 0 bases and J by 1 base, with 0 bases between them. The CDR3 coding sequence is TGTGCCAGTAGTATAGAGAACACTGAAGCTTTCTTT. Translated, it gives CASSIENTEAFF.

On this clonotype itself: The junction shows a germline mismatch at one end, possibly a read error. The chain couples TRBV5-4 to TRBJ1-2; unclear D gene. CDR3 length: 14 residues. Germline V gene sequence: CDR1 SGHNT, CDR2 YYREEE (reference sequence). The CDR3 reads CASSLGQTLYGYTF. CDR3 DNA sequence: TGCGCCAGCAGCTTAGGGCAGACTCTCTATGGCTACACCTTC. Filled out from reference TRBV5-4 and TRBJ1-2, the complete variable domain reads ETGVTQSPTHLIKTRGQQVTLRCSSQSGHNTVSWYQQALGQGPQFIFQYYREEENGRGNFPPRFSGLQFPNYSSELNVNALELDDSALYLCASSLGQTLYGYTFGSGTRLTVV.

The V and J genes are TRBV10-3 and TRBJ1-2; the D gene is possibly TRBD1 (5 bases). The germline CDR1 and CDR2 sequences are ENHRY and SYGVKD. V dropped 6 bases and J dropped 5 bases, with 10 bases sitting between them. The CDR3 totals 12 residues. The CDR3 spells CAIRADSYGYTF. The CDR3 DNA reads TGTGCCATCAGGGCAGACAGTTATGGCTACACCTTC.

This clonotype was counted between two and nine times. The chain uses TRBV27 and TRBJ1-2; D gene uncertain. CDR1 and CDR2 from the germline V gene are MNHEY and SMNVEV (reference sequence). This CDR3 contains 14 residues. V was pared by 3 bases and J by 6 bases, with 14 bases between. The CDR3 sequence is CASSLRRGSHGYTF. CDR3 nucleotides: TGTGCCAGCAGTTTGAGGAGAGGGAGCCATGGCTACACCTTC.

The chain couples TRBV19 to TRBJ2-7, with TRBD1 identical over 7 bases. V was pared by 4 bases and J by 3 bases, with 3 bases of the junction left unmatched. The CDR3 is 13 residues long. Germline CDR1 and CDR2: LNHDA and SQIVND (reference sequence). CDR3 sequence: CASSKGQLYEQYF. CDR3 coding DNA: TGTGCCAGTAGTAAGGGACAGCTCTACGAGCAGTACTTC.

V and J are TRBV5-6 and TRBJ1-5; possible D gene TRBD1, 5 bases. The germline V gene has CDR1 SGHDT and CDR2 YYEEEE. The CDR3 runs to 17 residues. V lost 2 bases, J lost 0 bases, and 15 bases lay in between. This chain's CDR3 is CASSFGGRFYSNQPQHF. CDR3 DNA: TGTGCCAGCAGCTTCGGGGGTAGGTTTTATAGCAATCAGCCCCAGCATTTT.

The gene calls are TRBV7-6 and TRBJ2-2; perhaps TRBD2 as D (5 bases). With 1 base removed from V and 4 bases from J, the gap between germline ends came to 16 bases. CDR3 length: 17 amino acids. In germline, CDR1 is SGHVS, CDR2 FNYEAQ. The CDR3 DNA sequence: TGTGCCAGCAGCTTAGTGGGAGTGGGTTTTGGCACCGGGGAGCTGTTTTTT. This sequence encodes CASSLVGVGFGTGELFF.

This clonotype was found a few times. V is TRBV6-2 or TRBV6-3 and J is TRBJ2-1, with 7 bases that match TRBD1. The CDR3 covers 14 residues. Germline-derived CDR1 and CDR2 are MNHEY and SVGEGT. V was clipped by 2 bases and J by 9 bases; unmatched bases: 7. The CDR3 nucleotides are TGTGCCAGCAGTTACCTTGAGGGGGACAGTGAGCAGTTCTTC. It encodes CASSYLEGDSEQFF.

This clonotype came up many times. The V call is TRBV19, the J call TRBJ1-2; 8 nucleotides match TRBD1. Per germline, CDR1 LNHDA and CDR2 SQIVND (reference sequence). The CDR3 loop spans 13 amino acids. Trimming took 8 bases from V and 8 from J; bases not matched to a gene: 10. CDR3 nucleotides: TGTGCCAGTGCCGCCCGGGACAGGCCCGGCTACACCTTC. Its protein product is CASAARDRPGYTF.

The rearrangement uses TRBV7-2 and TRBJ1-5; TRBD1 matches at 9 bases. The CDR3 runs to 15 residues. Germline V lookup: CDR1 SGHTA, CDR2 FQGNSA. After removal of 5 bases from V and 2 bases from J, the junction contained 4 bases not matched to a gene. The CDR3 here is CASSDDRGGNQPQHF. CDR3 in DNA: TGTGCCAGCAGCGACGACAGGGGGGGCAATCAGCCCCAGCATTTT.

The J gene is TRBJ2-3, the V gene TRBV7-2; 11 nucleotides align to TRBD2. Per germline, CDR1 SGHTA and CDR2 FQGNSA. Unmatched junction bases numbered 7, after V lost 5 bases and J lost 6 bases. The CDR3 has 15 amino acids. The CDR3 is CASSTTSGNSDTQYF. CDR3 coding DNA: TGTGCCAGCAGCACGACTAGCGGGAATTCGGATACGCAGTATTTT.

The rearrangement joins TRBV5-6 to TRBJ2-7; D may correspond to TRBD1 or TRBD2 (5 bases each). This CDR3 has 14 amino acids. Trimming took 3 bases from V and 2 from J, leaving 12 bases between them. Germline assignment: CDR1 SGHDT and CDR2 YYEEEE. The CDR3 spells CASSWGRGPYEQYF. The DNA of the CDR3 is TGTGCCAGCAGCTGGGGACGGGGACCCTACGAGCAGTACTTC.

The rearrangement uses TRBV6-5 and TRBJ1-5; the D gene is possibly TRBD1 (5 bases). V lost 6 bases to trimming and J lost 6 bases, with 12 bases between them. The germline V gene encodes CDR1 MNHEY and CDR2 SVGAGI. The CDR3 runs 13 residues. The chain's CDR3 is CASRGTEGQPQHF. CDR3 DNA sequence: TGTGCCAGCAGGGGGACCGAAGGTCAGCCCCAGCATTTT.

In this sample, this clonotype turned up a few times. The chain has TRBV6-4 and TRBJ1-2; D gene ambiguous. Germline CDR1 MRHNA, CDR2 SNTAGT. V was cut by 2 bases and J by 4 bases, with 8 bases left in between. The CDR3 covers 13 residues. The CDR3 spells CASSDVSGYGYTF. CDR3 coding DNA: TGTGCCAGCAGTGACGTCAGTGGCTATGGCTACACCTTC.

V usage is TRBV29-1 and J usage is TRBJ1-2, with TRBD1 identical over 8 bases. The CDR3 is made up of 13 amino acids. Germline CDR1 and CDR2: SQVTM and ANQGSEA. V was pared by 3 bases and J by 7 bases, with 7 bases of the junction left unmatched. For the CDR3, the DNA is TGCAGCGTTGAGAGAGGACAGGGTCTTGGCTACACCTTC. This sequence encodes CSVERGQGLGYTF.

By sample share, this clonotype is medium-sized. V usage is TRBV6-2 or TRBV6-3 and J usage is TRBJ2-1; the match to TRBD2 covers 10 bases. The CDR3 contains 16 residues. Looked up from germline, CDR1 is MNHEY and CDR2 is SVGEGT. V lost 6 bases and J lost 4; bases outside the gene matches: 9. CDR3 DNA sequence: TGTGCCAGCAGCCCCACCCGGACTAGCGGATACAATGAGCAGTTCTTC. Translated, it gives CASSPTRTSGYNEQFF.

The chain employs TRBV27 and TRBJ2-2; 10 positions match TRBD1. Germline V gives CDR1 MNHEY, CDR2 SMNVEV (reference sequence). This CDR3 spans 16 amino acids. Trimming at V came to 6 bases and at J to 6 bases, leaving 10 bases not matched to a gene. The chain's CDR3 is CASSPPRTGGPGELFF. The CDR3, as DNA: TGTGCCAGCAGCCCACCCAGGACAGGGGGGCCCGGGGAGCTGTTTTTT.

This clonotype was recorded many times. The chain uses TRBV27 and TRBJ1-4; 8 bases agree with TRBD1. Germline loops: CDR1 MNHEY, CDR2 SMNVEV (reference sequence). Trimming removed 3 bases from V and 8 bases from J; junction bases left unmatched: 5. The CDR3 is 14 residues long. CDR3 sequence reads: CASSLDRVREKLFF. CDR3 DNA: TGTGCCAGCAGTTTGGACAGGGTGCGGGAAAAACTGTTTTTT. The variable domain in full, with the rest retrieved from reference TRBV27 and TRBJ1-4, is EAQVTQNPRYLITVTGKKLTVTCSQNMNHEYMSWYRQDPGLGLRQIYYSMNVEVTDKGDVPEGYKVSRKEKRNFPLILESPSPNQTSLYFCASSLDRVREKLFFGSGTQLSVL.

This clonotype was seen repeatedly, ten times or more. J is TRBJ1-2 and V is TRBV6-5; tentatively, D is TRBD1 (6 bases). Germline V gives CDR1 MNHEY, CDR2 SVGAGI. Deletions cut 6 bases from V and 4 bases from J, with 15 bases between. This CDR3 is 14 amino acids long. Written as DNA, the CDR3 is TGTGCCAGCAGGGGATACACAGGGCCCTATGGCTACACCTTC. This translates into CASRGYTGPYGYTF.

In this sample, this clonotype turned up a few times. The gene calls are TRBV6-4 and TRBJ2-1, with TRBD2 matching 7 bases. This CDR3 region has 14 residues. V was pared by 6 bases and J by 10 bases, with 12 bases of the junction left unmatched. Germline CDR1 MRHNA, CDR2 SNTAGT. As DNA, the CDR3 is TGTGCCAGCAGCCGAGCTCGACTAGCTAGCGAGCAGTTCTTC. It translates to CASSRARLASEQFF.

This clonotype was counted only a few times. This chain connects TRBV7-6 to TRBJ2-2; maybe TRBD2 (6 bases). V shed 0 bases and J shed 7 bases, with 12 bases lying between them. This CDR3 spans 15 amino acids. Germline V lookup: CDR1 SGHVS, CDR2 FNYEAQ. CDR3 coding DNA: TGTGCCAGCAGCTTAGCGGGGGGAATTGGCGGGGAGCTGTTTTTT. Translating it yields CASSLAGGIGGELFF. Drawing the rest from reference TRBV7-6 and TRBJ2-2, the complete variable domain is GAGVSQSPRYKVTKRGQDVALRCDPISGHVSLYWYRQALGQGPEFLTYFNYEAQQDKSGLPNDRFSAERPEGSISTLTIQRTEQRDSAMYRCASSLAGGIGGELFFGEGSRLTVL.

The rearrangement uses TRBV7-9 and TRBJ2-2; D uncertain. V shed 4 bases and J shed 3 bases, with 15 bases lying between them. Germline values: CDR1 SEHNR, CDR2 FQNEAQ (reference sequence). The CDR3 extends over 16 amino acids. The CDR3 region is CASSSAQAVYTGELFF. The CDR3 DNA sequence: TGTGCCAGCAGCTCCGCCCAGGCAGTCTACACCGGGGAGCTGTTTTTT.

This chain links TRBV11-1 with TRBJ2-1; TRBD2 matches 9 bases. Germline-derived CDR1 and CDR2 are SGHAT and FQDESV (reference sequence). CDR3 length: 15 residues. With V trimmed by 5 bases and J by 5 bases, 7 bases remained unmatched. Here the CDR3 DNA reads TGTGCCAGCAGCCTAGGCGGCGGGAGGGACAATGAGCAGTTCTTC. Translation: CASSLGGGRDNEQFF.

This clonotype was observed a handful of times. V is TRBV12-3 or TRBV12-4 and J is TRBJ1-5; 11 bases are a match to TRBD1. V trimming: 7 bases; J trimming: 7 bases; junction bases outside the gene matches: 6. The CDR3 covers 14 residues. The DNA of the CDR3 is TGTGCCAGCACCCTCCGGACAGGGGGCCAGCCCCAGCATTTT. Protein product: CASTLRTGGQPQHF.

Within the sample, this clonotype is medium-sized (0.01 to 0.1%). This chain joins TRBV19 and TRBJ2-2; TRBD2 aligns across 16 bases. Germline CDR1 reads LNHDA; CDR2 reads SQIVND (reference sequence). This CDR3 has 17 amino acids. After removal of 7 bases from V and 7 bases from J, the junction contained 9 bases not matched to a gene. CDR3 DNA sequence: TGTGCCAGTACCATGGGGACTAGCGGGAGGGATAGCGGGGAGCTGTTTTTT. Translated: CASTMGTSGRDSGELFF.

This clonotype was detected once. V is TRBV11-2 and J is TRBJ2-3; D not resolved. The CDR3 is 15 amino acids. V shed 3 bases and J shed 0 bases, with 10 bases lying between them. Germline values: CDR1 SGHAT, CDR2 FQNNGV. CDR3 in amino acids: CASSFTGPSTDTQYF. The CDR3 DNA reads as TGTGCCAGCAGCTTCACCGGCCCAAGCACAGATACGCAGTATTTT.

This clonotype was recorded a few times. The V call is TRBV14, the J call TRBJ2-2; possible D gene TRBD1, 6 bases. The CDR3 loop spans 14 amino acids. V dropped 4 bases and J dropped 5 bases, with 11 bases sitting between them. CDR1 and CDR2 from the germline V gene are SGHDN and FVKESK. Written as DNA, the CDR3 is TGTGCCAGCAGCCGGACAGTCAGGACCGGGGAGCTGTTTTTT. The encoded protein is CASSRTVRTGELFF.

CDR3 coding DNA: TGTGCCAGCAGCTTAGCCCACCGGGACAGGTTCCACGAGCAGTACTTC. Amino acids: CASSLAHRDRFHEQYF. The genes are TRBV7-6 and TRBJ2-7, with TRBD1 identical over 8 bases. The V segment lost 0 bases and the J segment 5 bases; nucleotides outside the gene matches: 9. There are 16 residues in the CDR3. Germline V lookup: CDR1 SGHVS, CDR2 FNYEAQ.

This clonotype was seen only a few times. The chain carries TRBV18 and TRBJ1-1, with D maybe TRBD1 (5 bases). This CDR3 is 15 amino acids long. Trimming left V 0 bases short and J 1 base short, with 9 bases between. CDR1 KGHSH and CDR2 LQKENI come from the germline V gene. The CDR3 DNA is TGTGCCAGCTCACCACCCGGACATCAGAACACTGAAGCTTTCTTT. Translating gives CASSPPGHQNTEAFF.